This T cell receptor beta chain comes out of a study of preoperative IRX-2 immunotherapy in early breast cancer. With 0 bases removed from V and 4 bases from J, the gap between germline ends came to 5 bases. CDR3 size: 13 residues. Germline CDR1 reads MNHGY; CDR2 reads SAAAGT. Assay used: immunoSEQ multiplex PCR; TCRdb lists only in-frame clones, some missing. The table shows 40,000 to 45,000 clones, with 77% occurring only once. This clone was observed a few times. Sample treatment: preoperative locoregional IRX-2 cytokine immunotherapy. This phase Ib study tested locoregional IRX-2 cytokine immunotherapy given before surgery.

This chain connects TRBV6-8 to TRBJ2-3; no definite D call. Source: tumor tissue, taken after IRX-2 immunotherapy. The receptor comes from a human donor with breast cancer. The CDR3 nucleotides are TGTGCCAGCAGTTACTCCAGTGCAGATACGCAGTATTTT. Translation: CASSYSSADTQYF.